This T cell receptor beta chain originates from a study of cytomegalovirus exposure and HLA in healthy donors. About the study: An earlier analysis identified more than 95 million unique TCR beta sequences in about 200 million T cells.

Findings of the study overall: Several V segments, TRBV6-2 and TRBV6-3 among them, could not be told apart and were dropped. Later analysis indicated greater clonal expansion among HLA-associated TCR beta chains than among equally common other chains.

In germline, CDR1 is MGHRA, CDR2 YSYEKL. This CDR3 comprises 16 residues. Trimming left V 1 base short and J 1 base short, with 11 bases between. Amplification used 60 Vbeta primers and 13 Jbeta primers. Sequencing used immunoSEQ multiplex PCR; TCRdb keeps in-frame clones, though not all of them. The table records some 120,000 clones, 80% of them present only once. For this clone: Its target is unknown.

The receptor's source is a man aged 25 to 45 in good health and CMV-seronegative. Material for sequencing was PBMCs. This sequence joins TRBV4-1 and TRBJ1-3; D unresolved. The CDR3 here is CASSQGTMASGNTIYF. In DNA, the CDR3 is TGCGCCAGCAGCCAAGGAACTATGGCGTCTGGAAACACCATATATTTT.